One sample yielded the 32 T cell receptor beta chains listed below, sequenced in a study of cytomegalovirus exposure and HLA in healthy donors. This PCR relied on a set of 60 Vbeta primers and 13 Jbeta primers. This table comes from immunoSEQ multiplex PCR, and its TCRdb copy is limited to in-frame clones, with some not included. The data hold 95,000 to 150,000 clones, with around 65% observed a single time. Sample: PBMCs. The receptors derive from a man aged 18 to 30 in good health and CMV-seronegative.

V gene TRBV11-2 combines with J gene TRBJ2-7; 10 bases line up with TRBD2. V shed 1 base and J 1 base; nucleotides not matched to a gene: 4. Per the germline V gene, CDR1 is SGHAT and CDR2 is FQNNGV. The CDR3 covers 16 residues. The CDR3 nucleotides read TGTGCCAGCAGCTTAGCTTTAGCGGGAGGTTCCTACGAGCAGTACTTC. This encodes CASSLALAGGSYEQYF.

This clone was picked up a small number of times. The chain combines TRBV29-1 with TRBJ2-7; D is possibly TRBD2 (6 bases). CDR3 size: 11 residues. Between the trimmed V and J ends, which lost 6 bases and 3 bases, there was a span of 9 bases. Germline-derived CDR1 and CDR2 are SQVTM and ANQGSEA. CDR3: CSVLGGYEQYF. The CDR3 bases are TGCAGCGTGTTGGGAGGCTACGAGCAGTACTTC.

The rearrangement links TRBV5-1 to TRBJ2-7; D unresolved. This CDR3 is 14 amino acids long. Germline CDR1 reads SGHRS; CDR2 reads YFSETQ. Trimming left V 2 bases short and J 6 bases short, with 15 bases between. CDR3 DNA sequence: TGCGCCAGCAGCTTAGCCAGAACTACTCTCGAGCAGTACTTC. Translating gives CASSLARTTLEQYF.

The genes are TRBV30 and TRBJ2-2, with 8 nucleotides matching TRBD1. The CDR3 length is 15 residues. Germline CDR1 reads GTSNPN; CDR2 reads SVGIG (reference sequence). J gave up 5 bases and V 6 bases, and 11 bases lay outside the gene matches. The CDR3 sequence is CACYPGGVMTGELFF. Written as DNA, the CDR3 is TGTGCCTGTTACCCAGGGGGCGTAATGACCGGGGAGCTGTTTTTT.

A note on this clone: Relative to the germline gene, one junction end is altered; a read error may explain this. The CDR3 region is CASSQERGGNLGGYPF. CDR3 bases: TGTGCCAGCAGCCAAGAACGAGGAGGGAACCTCGGTGGCTACCCCTTC. This chain uses TRBV4-2 with TRBJ1-2; D remains unclear. CDR3 length equals 16 residues. Germline V gives CDR1 LGHNA, CDR2 YNFKEQ.

This sequence joins TRBV7-8 and TRBJ2-1, with 7 positions matching TRBD2. Germline V gene lookup returns CDR1 SGHVS and CDR2 FQNEAQ. Trimming at V came to 1 base and at J to 5 bases, leaving 14 bases not matched to a gene. There are 18 residues in the CDR3. This CDR3 is CASSLGRRGSILHNEQFF. In DNA, the CDR3 is TGTGCCAGCAGCTTAGGCAGGCGCGGGAGTATTCTCCACAATGAGCAGTTCTTC.

The sample holds a few counts of this clone. The chain has TRBV9 and TRBJ1-5; D not certain. V lost 0 bases, J lost 6 bases, and 10 bases lay in between. This CDR3 is built from 14 residues. Germline lookup yields CDR1 SGDLS and CDR2 YYNGEE. CDR3 sequence (DNA): TGTGCCAGCAGCGTAGACGGGGATCGTCAGCCCCAGCATTTT. Its translation: CASSVDGDRQPQHF.

As DNA, the CDR3 is TGTGCCAGCAGCGTAAGTCCGGGACATACTAACTATGGCTACACCTTC. This codes for CASSVSPGHTNYGYTF. The chain combines TRBV9 with TRBJ1-2, with a possible D match to TRBD1 (6 bases). The germline gives CDR1 SGDLS, CDR2 YYNGEE. The V and J ends lost 1 base and 0 bases respectively, with 13 bases between them. The CDR3 runs to 16 residues.

The genes are TRBV18 and TRBJ1-3; tentative D call: TRBD1 (5 bases). V gave up 9 bases and J gave up 2 bases, with 11 bases separating them. The V gene's germline CDR1 is KGHSH and CDR2 LQKENI. The CDR3 runs to 13 residues. CDR3 amino acids: CASRGGAGNTIYF. CDR3 DNA sequence: TGTGCCAGTAGGGGAGGCGCTGGAAACACCATATATTTT.

This clone turned up a few times. The V and J genes are TRBV9 and TRBJ2-5, with D unclear. The germline V and J ends were trimmed by 0 bases and 3 bases, with 9 bases remaining between them. The germline V gene has CDR1 SGDLS and CDR2 YYNGEE. This CDR3 is 14 amino acids long. The CDR3 spells CASSVEASEETQYF. As DNA, the CDR3 is TGTGCCAGCAGCGTAGAGGCCAGCGAAGAGACCCAGTACTTC.

This clone showed up just once. The chain recombines TRBV28 with TRBJ1-5; D is possibly TRBD1 (6 bases). V lost 6 bases, J lost 4 bases, and 16 bases lay in between. The germline gives CDR1 MDHEN, CDR2 SYDVKM. The CDR3 is 15 amino acids. In DNA, the CDR3 is TGTGCCAGCAGAGCAGGGGAGCTTACGAATCAGCCCCAGCATTTT. Amino acid sequence: CASRAGELTNQPQHF.

The chain has TRBV30 and TRBJ2-5, with D possibly being TRBD2 (5 bases). The CDR3 length is 14 residues. Germline CDR1 reads GTSNPN; CDR2 reads SVGIG (reference sequence). Trimming took off 0 bases at V and 2 bases at J, with 10 bases between the two ends. The CDR3 loop reads CAWSVQRVQETQYF. DNA of the CDR3: TGTGCCTGGAGTGTACAGAGGGTACAAGAGACCCAGTACTTC.

This clone was detected once. CDR3 region: CASSQDWRGGNYGYTF. CDR3 nucleotide sequence: TGTGCCAGCAGCCAAGATTGGCGGGGGGGGAACTATGGCTACACCTTC. This chain joins TRBV14 and TRBJ1-2; TRBD1 might be the D (5 bases). Trimming took 0 bases from V and 2 from J, leaving 13 bases between them. This CDR3 has 16 residues. Per the germline V gene, CDR1 is SGHDN and CDR2 is FVKESK.

In this sample, this clone turned up a few times. The V gene is TRBV6-1, the J gene TRBJ1-4; D possibly corresponds to TRBD1 (6 bases). CDR1 MNHNS and CDR2 SASEGT come from the germline V gene. Trimming removed 2 bases from V and 7 bases from J, with 11 bases in between. This CDR3 contains 14 residues. CDR3: CASSERGAGEKLFF. The DNA for the CDR3 is TGTGCCAGCAGTGAACGGGGGGCAGGTGAAAAACTGTTTTTT.

The rearrangement uses TRBV11-3 and TRBJ2-2, with TRBD2 matching 13 bases. Germline-derived CDR1 and CDR2 are SGHNT and YENEEA. The CDR3 is made up of 17 amino acids. V shed 1 base, J shed 3 bases, and the junction held 2 bases outside the gene matches. The CDR3 bases are TGTGCCAGCAGCTTAGGACTAGCGGGAGGTTACACCGGGGAGCTGTTTTTT. Translating gives CASSLGLAGGYTGELFF.

In its sample, this clone was seen a few times. The chain has TRBV7-9 and TRBJ1-2; TRBD1 might be the D (5 bases). Germline loops: CDR1 SEHNR, CDR2 FQNEAQ (reference sequence). Trimming left V 3 bases short and J 5 bases short, with 19 bases between. This CDR3 has 16 amino acids. The CDR3 DNA reads as TGTGCCAGCAGCTTGGCCCGGACAAGTCTGGCGTATGGCTACACCTTC. Residues: CASSLARTSLAYGYTF.

The chain employs TRBV5-6 and TRBJ2-7, with D perhaps matching TRBD2 (5 bases). This CDR3 has 12 residues. V was pared by 3 bases and J by 5 bases, with 9 bases between. Germline V gene sequence: CDR1 SGHDT, CDR2 YYEEEE. DNA of the CDR3: TGTGCCAGCAGCTGGACTCTCAACGAGCAGTACTTC. It encodes CASSWTLNEQYF.

The sample holds a few counts of this clone. DNA for the CDR3: TGTGCCAGCAGTGTCTACAGGGACAGCTCCTACAATGAGCAGTTCTTC. It yields the protein CASSVYRDSSYNEQFF. The chain links TRBV6-1 to TRBJ2-1; TRBD1 matches 7 bases. The trim removed 4 bases at V and 0 bases at J, leaving 6 bases unmatched. This CDR3 is 16 amino acids long. From germline, CDR1 is MNHNS and CDR2 SASEGT.

This clone was picked up one time. The gene calls are TRBV5-1 and TRBJ2-1; 7 nucleotides align to TRBD1. Trimming cost V 0 bases and J 2 bases; bases outside gene matches: 2. Germline V gene sequence: CDR1 SGHRS, CDR2 YFSETQ. There are 15 residues in the CDR3. The CDR3 DNA reads TGCGCCAGCAGCTTGGACAGGGGAGCCTACAATGAGCAGTTCTTC. This codes for CASSLDRGAYNEQFF.

The chain employs TRBV19 and TRBJ2-7; a weak D match, TRBD2 (5 bases). This CDR3 region has 14 residues. CDR1 LNHDA and CDR2 SQIVND come from the germline V gene (reference sequence). Trimming left V 5 bases short and J 1 base short, with 12 bases between. In nucleotides, the CDR3 is TGTGCCAGTAGTTTCGGGATTTCGTCCTACGAGCAGTACTTC. The encoded protein is CASSFGISSYEQYF.

This chain joins TRBV14 and TRBJ1-1; D is unresolved. The CDR3 extends over 15 amino acids. CDR1 SGHDN and CDR2 FVKESK come from the germline V gene. The V end was cut by 4 bases, the J end by 10 bases, with 22 bases between. The CDR3 is CASSPRVAGGLGAFF. In DNA, the CDR3 is TGTGCCAGCAGCCCTAGAGTGGCGGGTGGTTTGGGAGCTTTCTTT.

The chain is built from TRBV5-4 and TRBJ1-4; D is undetermined. This CDR3 is built from 17 residues. Trimming pared 0 bases from V and 2 bases from J, leaving 14 bases between. The V gene's germline CDR1 is SGHNT and CDR2 YYREEE (reference sequence). CDR3 sequence reads: CASSLGPHGRTNEKLFF. In DNA form, the CDR3 reads TGTGCCAGCAGCTTGGGCCCCCACGGCAGGACTAATGAAAAACTGTTTTTT.

V and J are TRBV9 and TRBJ2-7; D might be TRBD1 (6 bases). The CDR3 covers 15 residues. CDR1 is SGDLS and CDR2 is YYNGEE in the germline V gene. V shed 0 bases and J shed 0 bases, with 10 bases lying between them. The CDR3 spells CASSVGPGVSYEQYF. For the CDR3, the DNA is TGTGCCAGCAGCGTAGGACCAGGGGTCTCCTACGAGCAGTACTTC.

J is TRBJ1-4 and V is TRBV25-1; D gene unclear. This CDR3 has 14 amino acids. V dropped 2 bases and J dropped 7 bases, with 11 bases sitting between them. Germline V gene data show CDR1 as MGHDK and CDR2 as SYGVNS. The CDR3 sequence: CASSEEGWSEKLFF. For the CDR3, the DNA is TGTGCCAGCAGTGAAGAGGGCTGGAGTGAAAAACTGTTTTTT. The full variable domain, in which reference TRBV25-1 and TRBJ1-4 provide the parts outside the CDR3, is EADIYQTPRYLVIGTGKKITLECSQTMGHDKMYWYQQDPGMELHLIHYSYGVNSTEKGDLSSESTVSRIRTEHFPLTLESARPSHTSQYLCASSEEGWSEKLFFGSGTQLSVL.

V and J are TRBV6-6 and TRBJ2-2, with 10 bases aligning to TRBD1. The CDR3 loop spans 16 amino acids. The germline gives CDR1 MNHNY, CDR2 SVGAGI (reference sequence). The V gene end was trimmed by 5 bases and the J gene end by 5 bases; junction bases not matched to a gene: 8. The DNA for the CDR3 is TGTGCCAGCAGTGCCCGGGACAGGGGACAAACCGGGGAGCTGTTTTTT. It encodes CASSARDRGQTGELFF.

The genes are TRBV10-1 and TRBJ2-1; TRBD2 aligns across 9 bases. CDR3 length equals 14 residues. The V segment lost 6 bases and the J segment 7 bases; nucleotides outside the gene matches: 7. CDR1 is WNHNN, CDR2 SYGVQD, per germline (reference sequence). The DNA for the CDR3 is TGCGCCAGCAGCGGCGGGAGGGGTTGGAATGAGCAGTTCTTC. This gives the protein CASSGGRGWNEQFF.

The chain links TRBV2 to TRBJ2-7, with unresolved D. CDR1 and CDR2 (germline): SNHLY, FYNNEI. V was pared by 2 bases and J by 5 bases, with 16 bases between. The CDR3 spans 15 residues. The CDR3 bases are TGTGCCAGCAGTGAAAATTGGGCCGAGATAAACGAGCAGTACTTC. It specifies CASSENWAEINEQYF.

Only a few counts were recorded for this clone. This chain links TRBV5-1 with TRBJ1-2, with 10 bases aligning to TRBD1. The CDR3 spans 14 residues. In germline, CDR1 is SGHRS, CDR2 YFSETQ. Unmatched junction bases numbered 7, after V lost 4 bases and J lost 7 bases. The CDR3 here is CASSLTGGAIGYTF. The CDR3 nucleotides read TGCGCCAGCAGCCTGACAGGGGGCGCGATTGGCTACACCTTC.

This clone was seen more than once but under ten times. The chain is built from TRBV15 and TRBJ2-7; TRBD1 matches 8 bases. The CDR3 extends over 12 amino acids. V gave up 5 bases and J gave up 4 bases; unmatched junction bases: 1. The germline V gene has CDR1 LNHNV and CDR2 YYDKDF (reference sequence). The CDR3 here is CATSGQGYEQYF. The DNA of the CDR3 is TGTGCCACCAGCGGACAGGGTTACGAGCAGTACTTC.

This clone was recorded a few times. The CDR3 here is CASSSRFGGELFF. The CDR3 nucleotides read TGCGCCAGCAGCTCGAGATTTGGCGGGGAGCTGTTTTTT. This chain connects TRBV5-1 to TRBJ2-2, with no clear D. Trimming removed 3 bases at V and 7 bases at J, with 10 bases between. CDR3 length: 13 residues. Germline V gene data show CDR1 as SGHRS and CDR2 as YFSETQ.

The chain employs TRBV5-1 and TRBJ1-2; D unclear. The germline gives CDR1 SGHRS, CDR2 YFSETQ. V was cut by 1 base and J by 0 bases, with 10 bases left in between. The CDR3 length is 15 residues. This CDR3 is CASSLIGIANYGYTF. CDR3 in DNA: TGCGCCAGCAGCTTGATCGGGATCGCTAACTATGGCTACACCTTC. Full variable domain (rest looked up from reference TRBV5-1 and TRBJ1-2): KAGVTQTPRYLIKTRGQQVTLSCSPISGHRSVSWYQQTPGQGLQFLFEYFSETQRNKGNFPGRFSGRQFSNSRSEMNVSTLELGDSALYLCASSLIGIANYGYTFGSGTRLTVV.

The chain carries TRBV7-9 and TRBJ2-5; D ambiguous. V was shortened by 1 base and J by 13 bases, with 13 bases between the two germline ends. CDR1 and CDR2 from the germline V gene are SEHNR and FQNEAQ (reference sequence). The CDR3 runs 12 residues. This chain's CDR3 is CASSLGLPHMYF. CDR3 bases: TGTGCCAGCAGCTTAGGGCTGCCCCACATGTACTTC.